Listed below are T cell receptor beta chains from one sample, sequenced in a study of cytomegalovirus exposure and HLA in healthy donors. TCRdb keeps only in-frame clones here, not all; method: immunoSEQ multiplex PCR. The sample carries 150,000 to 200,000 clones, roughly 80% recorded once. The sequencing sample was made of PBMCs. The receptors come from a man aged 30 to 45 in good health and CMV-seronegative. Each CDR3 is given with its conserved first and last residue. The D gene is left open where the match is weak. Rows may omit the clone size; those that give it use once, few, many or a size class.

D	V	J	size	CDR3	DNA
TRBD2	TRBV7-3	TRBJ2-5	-	CASSLNVAGGTETQYF	TGTGCCAGCAGCTTAAACGTTGCGGGGGGTACGGAGACCCAGTACTTC
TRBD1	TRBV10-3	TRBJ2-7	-	CAIRDRGSYEQYF	TGTGCCATCAGAGACAGGGGGTCATACGAGCAGTACTTC
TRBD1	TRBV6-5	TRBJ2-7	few	CASSPGTGDDEQYF	TGTGCCAGCAGCCCCGGGACAGGGGACGACGAGCAGTACTTC
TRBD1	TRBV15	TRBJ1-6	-	CATSNDRGYNSPLHF	TGTGCCACCAGCAATGACAGGGGGTATAATTCACCCCTCCACTTT
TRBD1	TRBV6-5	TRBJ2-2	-	CASSVRDRDTGELFF	TGTGCCAGCAGTGTCCGGGACAGGGACACCGGGGAGCTGTTTTTT
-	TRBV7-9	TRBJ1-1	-	CSSSLLQAKAFF	TGTTCCAGCAGCTTACTACAGGCGAAAGCTTTCTTT
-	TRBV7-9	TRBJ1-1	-	CASSSARLENTEAFF	TGTGCCAGCAGCTCCGCGCGACTTGAAAACACTGAAGCTTTCTTT
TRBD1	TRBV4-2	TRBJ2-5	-	CASSQGIRGPETQYF	TGTGCCAGCAGCCAAGGGATAAGGGGGCCGGAGACCCAGTACTTC
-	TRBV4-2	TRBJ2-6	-	CASSFQNSGANVLTF	TGTGCCAGCAGCTTCCAGAACTCTGGGGCCAACGTCCTGACTTTC
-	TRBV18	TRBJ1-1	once	CASSPIQGRNTEAFF	TGTGCCAGCTCACCTATACAGGGCCGAAACACTGAAGCTTTCTTT
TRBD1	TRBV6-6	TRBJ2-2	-	CASSYPGGGTGELFF	TGTGCCAGCAGTTATCCAGGGGGCGGCACCGGGGAGCTGTTTTTT
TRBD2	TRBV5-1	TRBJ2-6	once	CASSAAPGLAGVAGANVLTF	TGCGCCAGCAGCGCTGCACCGGGACTAGCGGGAGTGGCTGGGGCCAACGTCCTGACTTTC
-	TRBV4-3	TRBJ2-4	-	CASSQTEGWGKNIQYF	TGCGCCAGCAGCCAGACGGAGGGGTGGGGCAAAAACATTCAGTACTTC
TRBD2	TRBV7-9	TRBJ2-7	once	CASSLPSISGVYEQYF	TGTGCCAGCAGCTTACCTTCCATTAGCGGGGTTTACGAGCAGTACTTC
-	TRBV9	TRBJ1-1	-	CASSGEQGLNTEAFF	TGTGCCAGCAGCGGAGAACAGGGATTGAACACTGAAGCTTTCTTT
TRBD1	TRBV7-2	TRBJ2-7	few	CASSLYGQGADF	TGTGCCAGCAGCTTATACGGGCAGGGGGCGGACTTC
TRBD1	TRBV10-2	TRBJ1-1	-	CASRLGQGSTEAFF	TGCGCCAGCAGACTGGGACAGGGTAGCACTGAAGCTTTCTTT
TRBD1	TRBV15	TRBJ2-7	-	CATSSRDRGSYEQYF	TGTGCCACCAGCAGCCGGGACAGGGGGTCCTACGAGCAGTACTTC
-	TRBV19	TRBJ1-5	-	CASTQTGSQPQHF	TGTGCCAGTACCCAAACCGGTAGTCAGCCCCAGCATTTT
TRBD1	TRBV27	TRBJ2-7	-	CASSIGQGQINEQYF	TGTGCCAGCAGTATAGGACAGGGGCAGATTAACGAGCAGTACTTC
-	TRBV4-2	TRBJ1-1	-	CASSQPIWVRGYTEAFF	TGTGCCAGCAGCCAACCAATATGGGTTAGGGGATATACTGAAGCTTTCTTT
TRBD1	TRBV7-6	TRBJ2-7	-	CASSLVVGTASSYEQYF	TGTGCCAGCAGCTTAGTCGTTGGGACAGCGAGCTCCTACGAGCAGTACTTC
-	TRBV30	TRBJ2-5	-	CAWRSRTKRTQYF	TGTGCCTGGAGATCCCGGACTAAGAGGACCCAGTACTTC
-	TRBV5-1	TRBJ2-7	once	CASSLKGAYEQYF	TGCGCCAGCAGCTTGAAAGGGGCCTACGAGCAGTACTTC
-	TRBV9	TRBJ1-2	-	CASSVRTEGYTF	TGTGCCAGCAGCGTCCGGACAGAAGGCTACACCTTC
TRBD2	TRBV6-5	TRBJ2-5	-	CASRPGLVQETQYF	TGTGCCAGCAGACCGGGACTAGTACAAGAGACCCAGTACTTC
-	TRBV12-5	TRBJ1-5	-	CASGMGREVGQPQHF	TGTGCTAGTGGAATGGGTCGGGAAGTAGGGCAGCCCCAGCATTTT
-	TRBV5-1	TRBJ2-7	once	CASSPGTGTYEQYF	TGCGCCAGCAGCCCCGGGACTGGTACCTACGAGCAGTACTTC